In its sample, the clone carrying this TCR beta chain was seen many times. Its antigen is unidentified. Germline V CDR1 and CDR2: MDHEN, SYDVKM. Trimming cost V 5 bases and J 4 bases, with 17 bases left between them. There are 15 residues in the CDR3. This sample was taken from a study of T cells in Graves' hyperthyroidism and ophthalmopathy. Amplified regions were TCR beta CDR3 sequences from RNA transcripts. Primed by the HTBI set, a first-round RT-PCR was run on the TCR CDR3. MiXCR, run by TCRdb on the multiplex PCR reads, gives a single entry per CDR3 protein. The data hold 400,000 or so distinct CDR3 sequences, with over 12% observed a single time. Broader study findings: The model anticipated ophthalmopathy a median about 7 months pre-onset. Most expanded thyroid clonotypes above 0.001 recurred in blood.

Ophthalmopathy patients showed a Clinical Activity Score of at least 3, NOSPECS grade of at least 4 and duration under 3 months. The PBMCs had their origin in around 10 ml of fresh peripheral blood. The sequence was obtained from a man aged 45-60 years with Graves' ophthalmopathy. The chain couples TRBV28 to TRBJ1-2, with D possibly matching TRBD1 (6 bases). Sequenced input: blood. The CDR3 DNA reads TGTGCCAGCAGTCCGCCAGGGGTTTCTACCTATGGCTACACCTTC. Translated, it gives CASSPPGVSTYGYTF.